Given below is one T cell receptor (beta chain) in context. The entry originates in a study of blood T cell repertoires in COVID-19. Study-wide context: Sources were T cells, B-cell-depleted T cells, or PBMCs; the material itself was cDNA or gDNA.

Trimming left V 7 bases short and J 3 bases short, with 21 bases between. The CDR3 contains 16 residues. Germline CDR1 is MNHGY and CDR2 is SAAAGT. Produced via immunoSEQ multiplex PCR; TCRdb's table is partial and in-frame only. The repertoire consists of some 90,000 clones, with 75% to 90% occurring once and the leading ten covering around 19%. This clonotype was sampled from an elderly woman with acute or convalescent COVID-19. The sequencing sample was made of peripheral blood. The rearrangement links TRBV6-8 to TRBJ1-1; D remains ambiguous. The CDR3 reads CASTSPGRHRDTEAFF. In nucleotides, the CDR3 is TGTGCCAGCACCTCCCCTGGGAGGCACCGGGACACTGAAGCTTTCTTT.